What follows are 3 T cell receptor beta chains derived from one specimen sequenced in a study of regulatory T cells in long-lasting Graves disease. Combining iRepertoire HTBI primers with Arm-PCR of CDR3 regions, the authors built TCR beta libraries. From the multiplex PCR reads, TCRdb called clonotypes with MiXCR, one entry per CDR3 protein. The sample records roughly 430,000 distinct CDR3 sequences, around 17% being singletons. Specified time point: newly diagnosed GD, antithyroid drugs for less than 3 months. With RNA extracted from PBMCs as input, the TCR library was made. These data are also associated with another study on T cells in Graves' hyperthyroidism and ophthalmopathy.

This sample comprised peripheral blood mononuclear cells (PBMCs), obtained at new diagnosis, from a patient treated with antithyroid drugs. The receptors come from a woman in her twenties or thirties with Graves disease.

This clonotype was found many times. The V call is TRBV7-9, the J call TRBJ1-1; TRBD1 agrees at 7 bases. The J segment lost 1 base and the V segment lost 2 bases, leaving 4 bases of the junction unmatched. The CDR3 totals 15 residues. From germline, CDR1 is SEHNR and CDR2 FQNEAQ (reference sequence). CDR3 DNA sequence: TGTGCCAGCAGCTTATACCGGGACAGGAACACTGAAGCTTTCTTT. It encodes CASSLYRDRNTEAFF.

This clonotype showed up many times. DNA of the CDR3: TGCAGTGCTAAAAGGACAAGGGAACCCTATGGCTACACCTTC. This codes for CSAKRTREPYGYTF. This chain links TRBV20-1 with TRBJ1-2, with D perhaps matching TRBD1 (5 bases). Germline V gives CDR1 DFQATT, CDR2 SNEGSKA (reference sequence). The CDR3 spans 14 residues. Trimming removed 4 bases at V and 4 bases at J, with 16 bases between.

The chain combines TRBV4-1 with TRBJ1-3; D may be TRBD1 (5 bases). CDR3 length: 18 residues. CDR1 is MGHRA and CDR2 is YSYEKL in the germline V gene. V was pared by 1 base and J by 2 bases, with 18 bases between. The CDR3 sequence: CASSQAQGRISAGNTIYF. The CDR3, as DNA: TGCGCCAGCAGCCAAGCCCAGGGAAGGATCTCTGCTGGAAACACCATATATTTT.